This section outlines one T cell receptor beta chain sequence together with its context. No cognate antigen has been identified for it. Base qualities are not recorded, but no much larger clone differs from it by a single base. These data come from a study of shared clonotypes between healthy human individuals (dated by TCRdb to 2019 to 2021). With regard to the full study: The cohort comprised two women and a few men aged 18 to 49 years. To estimate repertoire size and how much clonotype sharing occurs between individuals, the study deeply sequenced the blood TCR repertoires of about five healthy adults. Each donor's leukapheresis produced roughly between about 0.8 and 10 billion PBMCs. To increase sequencing depth and limit assay-specific biases, different laboratories used diverse techniques to prepare libraries and sequence TCR repertoires. What the authors observed across the whole study: The small number of donors limited the genetic and exposure-history diversity represented. Only blood was sampled, and tissue TCR repertoires likely differ from those in blood. Based on pairwise subsampling, the degree of clonotype sharing among donors was expected to be affected by sequencing depth.

The donors were healthy, HIV-negative adults who had no recently reported acute infections or vaccinations. All donors were Caucasian adults living in Nashville, Tennessee, USA. For unsorted samples, around 85 million PBMCs were counted, and genomic DNA was extracted using the QIAamp DNA Blood Mini kit. After blood collection by leukapheresis, PBMCs were isolated using Ficoll-Histopaque density gradient centrifugation and then cryopreserved in the vapor phase of liquid nitrogen. V drops 7 bases and J drops 8 bases, leaving 8 bases in between. CDR1 and CDR2 are read off the germline V gene as SNHLY and FYNNEI. The CDR3, cysteine through phenylalanine, is 11 amino acids long. This entry keeps only the CDR3 DNA: 33 bases, framed from base 1. TCR CDR3 regions were amplified from genomic DNA by multiplex PCR using the deep immunoSEQ assay. Extracted genomic DNA from each cell subset was distributed evenly across all wells of several immunoSEQ 96-well plates, and each plate was treated as a replicate. Each replicate PCR for unsorted PBMC received 250 to 300 ng genomic DNA, equal to approximately 30,000 T cell genomes. Unsorted PBMC genomic DNA was sequenced across ten immunoSEQ deep assay plates. Purified libraries were quantified with a Qubit 3.0 fluorometer, sized on a Bioanalyzer 2100, and re-quantified with the KAPA Library Quantification kit. A separate single-read 150-cycle Illumina NextSeq 550 flow cell was used to sequence each immunoSEQ 96-well plate. On the study's bioinformatics: The immunoSEQ output contained only junctional sequences without quality scores, so filtering could not match that applied to full-length reads. To assign V/J genes and CDR3, sequences were annotated against IMGT germline references using PyIR, a Python wrapper for IgBLAST v1.9. Reads with weak V/J assignments (E-value above 1e-6), missing CDR3, stop codons, out-of-frame junctions, or ambiguous translated residues were removed. V3J clonotypes were defined as sequences sharing an identical inferred V gene, J gene, and CDR3 amino acid sequence. Percentage overlap between repertoires was calculated by dividing the number of shared unique clonotypes by the size of the smaller repertoire. Richness of each repertoire was evaluated using RTK rarefaction, the Chao1 estimator, and Recon v2.1 estimates of unobserved clonotypes. Not all clones reach the TCRdb copy of this immuneACCESS table, which keeps in-frame sequences only. Checked studies attribute under half of the gap to unresolved V genes and leave the rest unexplained. The D gene and trimming were derived from the DNA, and the V and J assignments and clone size from that table. Here the sample has 490,000 or so clones; 70% to 80% occur a single time. Approximately 12% of the sample is held by the ten biggest clonotypes.

Sequenced material: PBMCs. Here the chain combines TRBV2 and TRBJ1-4, with the D gene not confidently named. The receptor's source is a woman aged 40 to 50 in good health. Some clones in this sample may be carry-over from other donors' samples. The CDR3 reads CASTPLEKLFF. The DNA sequence is TGTGCCAGCACCCCGCTCGAAAAACTGTTTTTT. Beyond the CDR3, the reference TRBV2 and TRBJ1-4 genes provide the residues; the full variable domain reads: EPEVTQTPSHQVTQMGQEVILRCVPISNHLYFYWYRQILGQKVEFLVSFYNNEISEKSEIFDDQFSVERPDGSNFTLKIRSTKLEDSAMYFCASTPLEKLFFGSGTQLSVL.